Listed below are T cell receptor beta chains from one sample, sequenced in a study of regulatory T cells in long-lasting Graves disease. TCRdb itself ran the multiplex PCR reads through MiXCR, one entry per CDR3 protein. Of a few hundred thousand distinct CDR3 sequences detected, approximately 15% appear once; the ten largest clones hold roughly 29%. These data also formed part of another study, on T cells in Graves' hyperthyroidism and ophthalmopathy.

The input for sequencing was peripheral blood mononuclear cells (PBMCs), taken at new diagnosis, from a patient treated with antithyroid drugs. Source of these receptors: a man aged 40-55 years with Graves disease. Each CDR3 is given with its conserved first and last residue. D genes are given only for firm matches. Rows may omit the clone size; those that give it use once, few, many or a size class.

TRBV12-3/TRBV12-4	TRBJ2-1	many	TRBD1	CASSYPRTGGLSSEQFF	TGTGCCAGCAGTTACCCAAGGACAGGGGGCCTTTCTTCAGAGCAGTTCTTC
TRBV6-2/TRBV6-3	TRBJ2-1	many	NA	CASMRGPNEQFF	TGTGCCAGCATGCGGGGCCCAAATGAGCAGTTCTTC
TRBV19	TRBJ1-1	many	TRBD1	CASSTQGGRNTEAFF	TGTGCCAGTAGTACACAGGGGGGGCGGAACACTGAAGCTTTCTTT
TRBV12-5	TRBJ2-2	few	NA	CASGSDLRRTGELFF	TGTGCTAGTGGTTCGGACCTTCGACGCACCGGGGAGCTGTTTTTT
TRBV10-3	TRBJ1-2	NA	NA	CAHTKDSGYGYTF	TGTGCCCATACGAAGGACAGTGGTTATGGCTACACCTTC
TRBV7-9	TRBJ1-1	many	NA	CASSPAWGNTEAFF	TGTGCCAGCAGCCCGGCCTGGGGGAACACTGAAGCTTTCTTT
TRBV15	TRBJ2-3	NA	NA	CATSRVRQNTDTQYF	TGTGCCACCAGCAGGGTTAGGCAGAACACAGATACGCAGTATTTT
TRBV28	TRBJ1-1	many	NA	CASSEAGGRNTEAFF	TGTGCCAGCAGTGAGGCAGGCGGTAGGAACACTGAAGCTTTCTTT
TRBV29-1	TRBJ2-5	many	NA	CSVGQWDQETQYF	TGCAGCGTTGGTCAGTGGGACCAAGAGACCCAGTACTTC
TRBV29-1	TRBJ2-2	NA	NA	CSVESDTGELFF	TGCAGCGTTGAAAGTGACACCGGGGAGCTGTTTTTT
TRBV7-2	TRBJ2-2	many	TRBD2	CASSFTSGVAGELFF	TGTGCCAGCAGCTTTACTAGCGGGGTGGCCGGGGAGCTGTTTTTT
TRBV18	TRBJ2-5	many	NA	CASSPAGAQETQYF	TGTGCCAGCTCACCGGCAGGGGCTCAAGAGACCCAGTACTTC
TRBV20-1	TRBJ2-7	many	NA	CSARDRSTYEQYF	TGCAGTGCTAGAGATCGGAGCACCTACGAGCAGTACTTC
TRBV2	TRBJ2-7	many	NA	CASSERWRYEQYF	TGTGCCAGCAGTGAGAGGTGGAGGTACGAGCAGTACTTC